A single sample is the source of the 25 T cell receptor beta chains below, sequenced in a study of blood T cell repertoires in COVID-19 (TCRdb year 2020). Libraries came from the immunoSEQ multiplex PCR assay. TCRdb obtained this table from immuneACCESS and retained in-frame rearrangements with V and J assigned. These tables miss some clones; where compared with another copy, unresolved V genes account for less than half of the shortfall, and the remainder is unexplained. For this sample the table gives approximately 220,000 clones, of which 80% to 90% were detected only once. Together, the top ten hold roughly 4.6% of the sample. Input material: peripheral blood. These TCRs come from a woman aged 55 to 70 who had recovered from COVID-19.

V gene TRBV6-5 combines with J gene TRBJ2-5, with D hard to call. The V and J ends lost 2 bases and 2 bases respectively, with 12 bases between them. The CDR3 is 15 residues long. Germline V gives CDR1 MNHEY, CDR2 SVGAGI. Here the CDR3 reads CASSYNPGLQETQYF. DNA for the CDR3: TGTGCCAGCAGTTACAACCCAGGCCTGCAAGAGACCCAGTACTTC.

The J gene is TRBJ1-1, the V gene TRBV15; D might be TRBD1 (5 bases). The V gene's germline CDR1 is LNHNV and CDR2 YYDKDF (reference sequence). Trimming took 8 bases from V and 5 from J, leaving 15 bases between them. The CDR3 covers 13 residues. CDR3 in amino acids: CATLQGGWTEAFF. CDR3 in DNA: TGTGCCACCCTCCAGGGAGGATGGACTGAAGCTTTCTTT.

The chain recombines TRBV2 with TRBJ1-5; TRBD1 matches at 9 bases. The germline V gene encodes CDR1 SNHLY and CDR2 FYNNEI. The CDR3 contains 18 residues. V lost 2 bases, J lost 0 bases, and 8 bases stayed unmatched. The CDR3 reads CASSEPRDRAYSNQPQHF. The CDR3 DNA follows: TGTGCCAGCAGTGAACCCCGGGACAGGGCCTATAGCAATCAGCCCCAGCATTTT.

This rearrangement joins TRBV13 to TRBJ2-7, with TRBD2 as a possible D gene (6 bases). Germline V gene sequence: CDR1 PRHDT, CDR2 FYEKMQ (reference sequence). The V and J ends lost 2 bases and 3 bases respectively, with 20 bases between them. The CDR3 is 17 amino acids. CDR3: CASSLMDRLAPHYEQYF. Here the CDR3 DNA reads TGTGCCAGCAGCTTAATGGATCGGCTAGCGCCCCACTACGAGCAGTACTTC. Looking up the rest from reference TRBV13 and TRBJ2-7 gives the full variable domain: AAGVIQSPRHLIKEKRETATLKCYPIPRHDTVYWYQQGPGQDPQFLISFYEKMQSDKGSIPDRFSAQQFSDYHSELNMSSLELGDSALYFCASSLMDRLAPHYEQYFGPGTRLTVT.

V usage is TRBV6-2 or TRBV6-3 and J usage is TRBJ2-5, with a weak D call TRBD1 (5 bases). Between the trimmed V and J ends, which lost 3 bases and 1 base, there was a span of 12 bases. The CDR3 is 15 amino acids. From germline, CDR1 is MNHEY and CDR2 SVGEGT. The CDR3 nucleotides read TGTGCCAGCAGTTATGGGCAGGGCTTCCAAGAGACCCAGTACTTC. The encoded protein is CASSYGQGFQETQYF.

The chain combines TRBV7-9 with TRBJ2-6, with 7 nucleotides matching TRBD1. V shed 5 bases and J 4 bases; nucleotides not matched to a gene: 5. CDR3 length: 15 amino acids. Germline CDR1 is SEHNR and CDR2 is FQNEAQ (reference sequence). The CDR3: CASSTLGGGANVLTF. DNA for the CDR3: TGTGCCAGCAGCACACTAGGGGGCGGGGCCAACGTCCTGACTTTC.

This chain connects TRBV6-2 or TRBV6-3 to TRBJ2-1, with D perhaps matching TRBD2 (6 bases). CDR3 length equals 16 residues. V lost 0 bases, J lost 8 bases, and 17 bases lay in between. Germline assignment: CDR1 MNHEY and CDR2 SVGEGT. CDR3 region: CASSYSSGAGYYEQFF. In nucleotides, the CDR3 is TGTGCCAGCAGTTACTCATCAGGTGCGGGGTATTATGAGCAGTTCTTC.

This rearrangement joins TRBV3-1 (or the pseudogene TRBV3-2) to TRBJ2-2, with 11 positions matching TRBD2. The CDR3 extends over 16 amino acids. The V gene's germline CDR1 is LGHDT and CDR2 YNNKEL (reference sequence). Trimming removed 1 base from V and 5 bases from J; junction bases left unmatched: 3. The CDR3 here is CASSQVWTSGTGELFF. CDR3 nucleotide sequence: TGTGCCAGCAGCCAAGTTTGGACTAGCGGGACCGGGGAGCTGTTTTTT.

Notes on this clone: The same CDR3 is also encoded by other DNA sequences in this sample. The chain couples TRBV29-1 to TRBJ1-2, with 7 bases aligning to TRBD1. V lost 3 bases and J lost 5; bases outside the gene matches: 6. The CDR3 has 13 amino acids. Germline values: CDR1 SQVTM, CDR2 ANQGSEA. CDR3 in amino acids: CSVEGTDLYGYTF. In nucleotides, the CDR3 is TGCAGCGTTGAGGGGACAGACTTATATGGCTACACCTTC.

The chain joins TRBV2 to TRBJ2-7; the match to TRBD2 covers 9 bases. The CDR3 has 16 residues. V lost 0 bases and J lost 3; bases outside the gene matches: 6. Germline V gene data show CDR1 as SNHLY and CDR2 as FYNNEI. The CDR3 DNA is TGTGCCAGCAGTGAAGCAAGCCTAGCGGGGTTCTACGAGCAGTACTTC. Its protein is CASSEASLAGFYEQYF.

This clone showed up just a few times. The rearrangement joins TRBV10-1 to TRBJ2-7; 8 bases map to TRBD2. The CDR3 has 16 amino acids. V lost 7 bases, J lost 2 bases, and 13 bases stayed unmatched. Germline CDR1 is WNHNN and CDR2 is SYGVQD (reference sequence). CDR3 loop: CASTQLDTSGPYEQYF. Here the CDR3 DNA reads TGCGCCAGCACCCAGCTCGACACTAGCGGACCCTACGAGCAGTACTTC.

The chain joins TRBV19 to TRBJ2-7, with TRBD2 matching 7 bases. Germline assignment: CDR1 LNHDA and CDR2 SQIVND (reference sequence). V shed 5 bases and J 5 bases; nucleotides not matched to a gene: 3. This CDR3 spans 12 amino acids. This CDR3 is CASSAGLDEQYF. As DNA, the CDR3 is TGTGCCAGTAGTGCCGGACTAGACGAGCAGTACTTC.

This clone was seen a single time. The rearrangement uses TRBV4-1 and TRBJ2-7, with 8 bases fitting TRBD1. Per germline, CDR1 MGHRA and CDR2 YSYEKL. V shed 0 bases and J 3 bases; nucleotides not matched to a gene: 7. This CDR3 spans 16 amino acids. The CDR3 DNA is TGCGCCAGCAGCCAAGAAGGGGACAGGAGAGACTACGAGCAGTACTTC. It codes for CASSQEGDRRDYEQYF.

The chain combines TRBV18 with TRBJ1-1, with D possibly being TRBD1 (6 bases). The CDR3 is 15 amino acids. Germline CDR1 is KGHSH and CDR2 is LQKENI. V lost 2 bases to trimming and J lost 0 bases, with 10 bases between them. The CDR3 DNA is TGTGCCAGCTCACCAGGGGGGGGCGTGAACACTGAAGCTTTCTTT. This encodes CASSPGGGVNTEAFF.

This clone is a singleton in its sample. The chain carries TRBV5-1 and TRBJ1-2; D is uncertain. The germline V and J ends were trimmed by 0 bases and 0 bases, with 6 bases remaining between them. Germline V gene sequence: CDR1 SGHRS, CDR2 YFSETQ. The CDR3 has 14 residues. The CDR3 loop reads CASSLVSANYGYTF. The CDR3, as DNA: TGCGCCAGCAGCTTGGTTTCCGCTAACTATGGCTACACCTTC.

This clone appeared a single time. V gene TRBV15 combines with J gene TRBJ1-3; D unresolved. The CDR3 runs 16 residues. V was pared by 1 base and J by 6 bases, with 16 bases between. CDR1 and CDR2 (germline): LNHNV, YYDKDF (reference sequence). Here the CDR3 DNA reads TGTGCCACCAGCAGAGCGTCATCGGGAGCGGAAAACACCATATATTTT. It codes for CATSRASSGAENTIYF.

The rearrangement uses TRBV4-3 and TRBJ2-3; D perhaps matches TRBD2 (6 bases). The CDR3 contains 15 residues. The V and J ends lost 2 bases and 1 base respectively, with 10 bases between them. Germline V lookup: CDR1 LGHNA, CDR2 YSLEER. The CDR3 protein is CASSQWGGGTDTQYF. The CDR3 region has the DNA TGCGCCAGCAGCCAATGGGGCGGGGGCACAGATACGCAGTATTTT.

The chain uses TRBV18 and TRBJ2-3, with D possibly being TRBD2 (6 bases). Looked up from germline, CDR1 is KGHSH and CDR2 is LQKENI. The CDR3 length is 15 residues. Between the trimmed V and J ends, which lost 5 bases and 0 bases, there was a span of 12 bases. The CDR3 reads CASSFAGTSTDTQYF. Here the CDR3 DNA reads TGTGCCAGCTCATTCGCGGGGACTAGCACAGATACGCAGTATTTT.

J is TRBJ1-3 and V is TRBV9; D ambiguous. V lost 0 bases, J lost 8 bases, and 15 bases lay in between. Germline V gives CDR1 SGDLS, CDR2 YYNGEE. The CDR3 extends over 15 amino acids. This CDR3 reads CASSVDGRSLDTIYF. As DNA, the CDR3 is TGTGCCAGCAGCGTAGATGGCAGGTCTTTGGACACCATATATTTT.

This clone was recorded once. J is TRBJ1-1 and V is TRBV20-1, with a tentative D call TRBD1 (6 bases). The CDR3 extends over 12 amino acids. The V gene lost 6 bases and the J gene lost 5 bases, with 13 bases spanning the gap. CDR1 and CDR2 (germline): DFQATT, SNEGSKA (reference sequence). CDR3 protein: CSASRGGTEAFF. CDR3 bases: TGCAGTGCAAGTAGGGGGGGTACTGAAGCTTTCTTT.

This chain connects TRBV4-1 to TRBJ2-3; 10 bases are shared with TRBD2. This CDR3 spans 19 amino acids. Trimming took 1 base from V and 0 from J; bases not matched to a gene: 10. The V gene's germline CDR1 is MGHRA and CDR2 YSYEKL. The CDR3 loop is CASSQAASGGLASTDTQYF. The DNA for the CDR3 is TGCGCCAGCAGCCAAGCAGCTAGCGGGGGCCTAGCTAGCACAGATACGCAGTATTTT.

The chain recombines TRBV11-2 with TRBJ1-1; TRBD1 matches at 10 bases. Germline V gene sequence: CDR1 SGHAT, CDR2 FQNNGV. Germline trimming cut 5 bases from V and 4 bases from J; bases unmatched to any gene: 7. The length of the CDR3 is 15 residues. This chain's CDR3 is CASSGDRGEGTEAFF. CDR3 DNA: TGTGCCAGCAGCGGGGACAGGGGCGAGGGCACTGAAGCTTTCTTT.

CDR3 DNA sequence: TGTGCCACCAGCTCAGGCCTTGGAATGGTCCCATATAACTATGGCTACACCTTC. Protein: CATSSGLGMVPYNYGYTF. The chain recombines TRBV15 with TRBJ1-2, with no clear D. Trimming took off 5 bases at V and 1 base at J, with 23 bases between the two ends. Germline-derived CDR1 and CDR2 are LNHNV and YYDKDF (reference sequence). The CDR3 contains 18 residues.

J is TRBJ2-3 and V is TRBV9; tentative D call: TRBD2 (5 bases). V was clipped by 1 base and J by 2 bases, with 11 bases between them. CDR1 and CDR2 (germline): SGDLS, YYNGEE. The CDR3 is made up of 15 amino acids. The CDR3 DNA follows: TGTGCCAGCAGCGTAACGCCCGGGGACACAGATACGCAGTATTTT. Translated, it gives CASSVTPGDTDTQYF.

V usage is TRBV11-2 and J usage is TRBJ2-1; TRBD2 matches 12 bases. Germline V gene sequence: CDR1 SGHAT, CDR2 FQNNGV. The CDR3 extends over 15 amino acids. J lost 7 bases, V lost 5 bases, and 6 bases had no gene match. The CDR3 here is CASSNLAGGRNEQFF. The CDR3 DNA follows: TGTGCCAGCAGCAACCTAGCGGGGGGGAGGAATGAGCAGTTCTTC.